Each of the 20 T cell receptor beta chains below was sequenced from the same sample in a study of cytomegalovirus exposure and HLA in healthy donors. PCR involved 60 Vbeta and 13 Jbeta primers. Some clones are missing from TCRdb's copy, which holds only in-frame ones; the method was immunoSEQ multiplex PCR. The sample has 65,000 to 80,000 clones; less than 80% are singletons. The sequencing input was PBMCs. Receptors originate from a middle-aged woman in good health and CMV-seropositive.

The rearrangement links TRBV5-1 to TRBJ1-1; D is uncertain. Trimming pared 4 bases from V and 1 base from J, leaving 14 bases between. Germline V gene data show CDR1 as SGHRS and CDR2 as YFSETQ. CDR3 length: 15 amino acids. The CDR3 coding sequence is TGCGCCAGCAGCCCCGTCCAATGGGCGAACACTGAAGCTTTCTTT. The encoded protein is CASSPVQWANTEAFF.

The genes are TRBV5-1 and TRBJ2-3; 12 bases map to TRBD2. J lost 9 bases, V lost 0 bases, and 8 bases had no gene match. Germline assignment: CDR1 SGHRS and CDR2 YFSETQ. There are 16 residues in the CDR3. The CDR3 here is CASSLAASGGVRTQYF. CDR3 nucleotide sequence: TGCGCCAGCAGCTTGGCTGCTAGCGGGGGGGTGAGGACGCAGTATTTT.

The CDR3 nucleotides read TGTGCCAGCAGCTTAGTTCAGGGGGCGGTCTACGAGCAGTACTTC. The encoded protein is CASSLVQGAVYEQYF. The V and J genes are TRBV11-2 and TRBJ2-7; TRBD1 aligns across 8 bases. The junction had 5 bases not matched to a gene; V was cut back by 1 base and J by 3 bases. This CDR3 has 15 residues. CDR1 and CDR2 (germline): SGHAT, FQNNGV.

V usage is TRBV30 and J usage is TRBJ1-3; perhaps TRBD1 as D (6 bases). Between the trimmed V and J ends, which lost 2 bases and 9 bases, there was a span of 17 bases. CDR3 length: 14 amino acids. Germline loops: CDR1 GTSNPN, CDR2 SVGIG (reference sequence). CDR3 sequence: CAWSSGGLLPTIYF. CDR3 sequence (DNA): TGTGCCTGGAGTAGCGGGGGGCTTTTACCCACCATATATTTT.

The chain recombines TRBV13 with TRBJ2-4; D may be TRBD2 (5 bases). V lost 0 bases and J 1 base, leaving 7 bases between the germline ends. The germline V gene encodes CDR1 PRHDT and CDR2 FYEKMQ (reference sequence). This CDR3 has 15 amino acids. The CDR3 here is CASSLGTGAKNIQYF. The CDR3 region has the DNA TGTGCCAGCAGCTTAGGTACGGGGGCCAAAAACATTCAGTACTTC.

V and J are TRBV5-1 and TRBJ1-1; TRBD1 agrees at 9 bases. Trimming cost V 5 bases and J 4 bases; bases outside gene matches: 3. The germline CDR1 and CDR2 sequences are SGHRS and YFSETQ. The CDR3 runs to 13 residues. This CDR3 reads CASRGTGSTEAFF. CDR3 nucleotide sequence: TGCGCCAGCAGGGGGACAGGGAGCACTGAAGCTTTCTTT.

This chain links TRBV6-6 with TRBJ2-3; possible D gene TRBD1, 6 bases. Per the germline V gene, CDR1 is MNHNY and CDR2 is SVGAGI (reference sequence). This CDR3 contains 14 residues. V was clipped by 7 bases and J by 5 bases, with 16 bases between them. CDR3 DNA: TGTGCCAGCATCAGGGGCGAGCGCGGAGATACGCAGTATTTT. It encodes CASIRGERGDTQYF.

The chain uses TRBV7-3 and TRBJ1-1; perhaps TRBD1 as D (5 bases). This CDR3 is 16 amino acids long. Trimming cost V 5 bases and J 4 bases, with 20 bases left between them. CDR1 is SGHTA and CDR2 is FQGTGA in the germline V gene. CDR3 in amino acids: CASSTTGGLLRTEAFF. DNA for the CDR3: TGTGCCAGCAGCACTACCGGGGGTCTCTTGCGCACTGAAGCTTTCTTT.

J is TRBJ2-3 and V is TRBV5-4; 7 bases fit TRBD2. After removal of 5 bases from V and 3 bases from J, the junction contained 12 bases not matched to a gene. This CDR3 contains 16 residues. Germline values: CDR1 SGHNT, CDR2 YYREEE (reference sequence). CDR3 protein: CASSPTLAVPTDTQYF. The CDR3 DNA reads as TGTGCCAGCAGTCCTACCCTAGCGGTACCTACAGATACGCAGTATTTT. Together with reference TRBV5-4 and TRBJ2-3, the CDR3 gives the full variable domain: ETGVTQSPTHLIKTRGQQVTLRCSSQSGHNTVSWYQQALGQGPQFIFQYYREEENGRGNFPPRFSGLQFPNYSSELNVNALELDDSALYLCASSPTLAVPTDTQYFGPGTRLTVL.

On this clone: Additional DNA sequences in this sample encode the identical CDR3. V is TRBV19 and J is TRBJ1-2; 8 nucleotides agree with TRBD1. CDR3 size: 14 residues. CDR1 is LNHDA and CDR2 is SQIVND in the germline V gene (reference sequence). V was pared by 3 bases and J by 2 bases, with 2 bases of the junction left unmatched. The CDR3 region has the DNA TGTGCCAGTAGTATCCGACAGGGGAACTATGGCTACACCTTC. Encoded protein: CASSIRQGNYGYTF. The full variable domain, completed using reference TRBV19 and TRBJ1-2, is DGGITQSPKYLFRKEGQNVTLSCEQNLNHDAMYWYRQDPGQGLRLIYYSQIVNDFQKGDIAEGYSVSREKKESFPLTVTSAQKNPTAFYLCASSIRQGNYGYTFGSGTRLTVV.

V is TRBV19 and J is TRBJ2-5; 8 bases line up with TRBD1. Germline loops: CDR1 LNHDA, CDR2 SQIVND (reference sequence). CDR3 size: 14 residues. V was pared by 6 bases and J by 4 bases, with 7 bases of the junction left unmatched. The CDR3, as DNA: TGTGCCAGTAGGTCTACAGGGGGGCGAGAGACCCAGTACTTC. This translates into CASRSTGGRETQYF. Full variable domain (remainder filled in from reference TRBV19 and TRBJ2-5): DGGITQSPKYLFRKEGQNVTLSCEQNLNHDAMYWYRQDPGQGLRLIYYSQIVNDFQKGDIAEGYSVSREKKESFPLTVTSAQKNPTAFYLCASRSTGGRETQYFGPGTRLLVL.

V is TRBV21-1 and J is TRBJ1-6. TRBV21-1 has pseudogene status. CDR3 length: 17 residues. CDR3: CASRWGVQSSYNSPLHF. The CDR3, as DNA: TGTGCCAGCAGGTGGGGGGTACAGAGCTCCTATAATTCACCCCTCCACTTT.

The chain combines TRBV30 with TRBJ2-3, with D possibly being TRBD2 (6 bases). The CDR3 is 15 amino acids. Germline CDR1 GTSNPN, CDR2 SVGIG (reference sequence). Between the trimmed V and J ends, which lost 3 bases and 2 bases, there was a span of 15 bases. CDR3 residues: CAWRLSRGTTDTQYF. Written as DNA, the CDR3 is TGTGCCTGGAGGCTATCCCGGGGGACCACAGATACGCAGTATTTT.

This rearrangement joins TRBV7-9 to TRBJ2-7; 10 bases are shared with TRBD1. The CDR3 sequence is 15 residues long. The germline CDR1 and CDR2 sequences are SEHNR and FQNEAQ (reference sequence). Trimming took 4 bases from V and 5 from J; bases not matched to a gene: 8. The CDR3 region is CASSSDRGQLHEQYF. The CDR3 DNA is TGTGCCAGCAGCTCCGACAGGGGGCAGTTGCACGAGCAGTACTTC. Complete variable domain (other parts from reference TRBV7-9 and TRBJ2-7): DTGVSQNPRHKITKRGQNVTFRCDPISEHNRLYWYRQTLGQGPEFLTYFQNEAQLEKSRLLSDRFSAERPKGSFSTLEIQRTEQGDSAMYLCASSSDRGQLHEQYFGPGTRLTVT.

The chain joins TRBV6-1 to TRBJ1-5; D is unresolved. There are 13 residues in the CDR3. The germline V gene encodes CDR1 MNHNS and CDR2 SASEGT. V lost 2 bases and J 6 bases, leaving 8 bases between the germline ends. CDR3 region: CASSEIRGQPQHF. CDR3 in DNA: TGTGCCAGCAGTGAAATTCGGGGTCAGCCCCAGCATTTT.

The chain couples TRBV5-6 to TRBJ1-5; TRBD1 matches 10 bases. The CDR3 contains 17 residues. Germline V gene lookup returns CDR1 SGHDT and CDR2 YYEEEE. V shed 2 bases and J 3 bases; nucleotides not matched to a gene: 8. The CDR3 here is CASSFRYGTGDNQPQHF. CDR3 sequence (DNA): TGTGCCAGCAGCTTTAGGTACGGGACAGGGGACAATCAGCCCCAGCATTTT.

V usage is TRBV6-5 and J usage is TRBJ1-3; D remains ambiguous. The V end lost 7 bases, the J end lost 8 bases, and 15 bases lay between the germline ends. Germline V lookup: CDR1 MNHEY, CDR2 SVGAGI. The CDR3 is 13 residues long. The CDR3 bases are TGTGCCAGCATGGGAGACCCTAAAGACACCATATATTTT. Protein product: CASMGDPKDTIYF.

This chain uses TRBV5-6 with TRBJ1-1; the D is unclear. The V gene's germline CDR1 is SGHDT and CDR2 YYEEEE. V lost 0 bases, J lost 5 bases, and 14 bases lay in between. There are 15 residues in the CDR3. This CDR3 reads CASSLVRFRRTEAFF. In DNA form, the CDR3 reads TGTGCCAGCAGCTTGGTTCGGTTTCGCAGGACTGAAGCTTTCTTT.

Worth noting for this clone: An end of the junction does not agree with germline; a read error may underlie this. This CDR3 reads CSSSLVGAGSSQPQHF. The CDR3 region has the DNA TGTTCCAGCAGCTTAGTTGGGGCAGGGTCATCGCAGCCCCAGCATTTT. This chain links TRBV7-9 with TRBJ1-5; possible D gene TRBD1, 5 bases. Germline V gives CDR1 SEHNR, CDR2 FQNEAQ (reference sequence). This CDR3 contains 16 residues.

This chain connects TRBV6-5 to TRBJ2-7; tentative D call: TRBD1 (6 bases). Trimming removed 5 bases from V and 2 bases from J, with 16 bases in between. This CDR3 region has 15 residues. CDR1 is MNHEY, CDR2 SVGAGI, per germline. CDR3 nucleotides: TGTGCCAGCAGTCAACGTCGGGACAACACCTACGAGCAGTACTTC. Its translation is CASSQRRDNTYEQYF.